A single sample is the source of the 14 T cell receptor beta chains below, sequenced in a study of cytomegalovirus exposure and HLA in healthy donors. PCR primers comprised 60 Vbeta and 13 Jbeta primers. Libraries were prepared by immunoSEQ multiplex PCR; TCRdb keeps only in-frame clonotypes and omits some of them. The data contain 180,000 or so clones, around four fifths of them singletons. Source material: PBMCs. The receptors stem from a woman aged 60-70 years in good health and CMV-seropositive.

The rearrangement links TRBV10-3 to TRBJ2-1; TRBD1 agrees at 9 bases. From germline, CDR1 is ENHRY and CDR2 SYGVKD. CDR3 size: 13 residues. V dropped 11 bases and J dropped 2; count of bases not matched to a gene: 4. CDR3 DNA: TGTGCCTCCGGACAGGGGCCCTACAATGAGCAGTTCTTC. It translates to CASGQGPYNEQFF.

The CDR3 bases are TGTGCCAGCAGCCCCGGGACTCGTTTGTGGTACTTC. It is translated as CASSPGTRLWYF. The chain uses TRBV28 and TRBJ2-5; possible D gene TRBD2, 6 bases. The germline gives CDR1 MDHEN, CDR2 SYDVKM. This CDR3 has 12 amino acids. V lost 6 bases and J 13 bases, leaving 18 bases between the germline ends.

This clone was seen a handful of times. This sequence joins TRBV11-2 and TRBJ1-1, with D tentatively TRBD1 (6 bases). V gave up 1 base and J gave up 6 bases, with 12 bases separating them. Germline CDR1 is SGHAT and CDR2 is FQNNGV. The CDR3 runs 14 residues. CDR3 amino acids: CASSLAPGAPEAFF. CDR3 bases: TGTGCCAGCAGCTTAGCCCCAGGGGCCCCTGAAGCTTTCTTT.

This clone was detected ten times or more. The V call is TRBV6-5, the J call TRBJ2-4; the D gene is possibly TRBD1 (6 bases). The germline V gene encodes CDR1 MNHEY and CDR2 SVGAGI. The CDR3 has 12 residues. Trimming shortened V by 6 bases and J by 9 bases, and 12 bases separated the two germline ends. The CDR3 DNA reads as TGTGCCAGCAGAACAGGGTGGGGCATTCAGTACTTC. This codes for CASRTGWGIQYF.

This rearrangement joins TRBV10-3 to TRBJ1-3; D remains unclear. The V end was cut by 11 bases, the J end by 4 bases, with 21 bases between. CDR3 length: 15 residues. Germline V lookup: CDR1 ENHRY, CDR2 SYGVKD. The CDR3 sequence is CASKAGYLSGNTIYF. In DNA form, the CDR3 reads TGTGCCTCAAAGGCGGGATATCTTTCCGGAAACACCATATATTTT.

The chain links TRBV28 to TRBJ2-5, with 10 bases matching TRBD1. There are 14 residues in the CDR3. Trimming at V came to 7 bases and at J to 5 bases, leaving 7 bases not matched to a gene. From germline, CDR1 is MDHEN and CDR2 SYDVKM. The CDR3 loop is CASTLTGGIETQYF. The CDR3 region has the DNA TGTGCCAGCACCTTGACAGGGGGCATTGAGACCCAGTACTTC.

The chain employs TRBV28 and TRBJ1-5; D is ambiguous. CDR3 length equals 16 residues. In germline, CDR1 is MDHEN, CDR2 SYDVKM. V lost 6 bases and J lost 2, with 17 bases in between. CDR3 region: CASSLPPPGGNQPQHF. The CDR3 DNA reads TGTGCCAGCAGCCTACCTCCACCCGGGGGCAATCAGCCCCAGCATTTT.

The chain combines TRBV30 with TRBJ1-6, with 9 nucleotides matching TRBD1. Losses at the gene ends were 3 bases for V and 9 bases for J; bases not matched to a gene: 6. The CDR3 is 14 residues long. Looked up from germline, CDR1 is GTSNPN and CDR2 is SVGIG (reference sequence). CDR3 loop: CAWSRTGVASPLHF. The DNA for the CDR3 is TGTGCCTGGAGCAGGACAGGGGTTGCTTCACCCCTCCACTTT.

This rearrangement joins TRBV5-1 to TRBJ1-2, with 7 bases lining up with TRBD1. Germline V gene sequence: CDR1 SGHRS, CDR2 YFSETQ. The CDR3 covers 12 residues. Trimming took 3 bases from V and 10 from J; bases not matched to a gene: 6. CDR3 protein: CASSSSDRAYTF. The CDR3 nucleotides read TGCGCCAGCAGCTCCTCCGACAGGGCCTACACCTTC.

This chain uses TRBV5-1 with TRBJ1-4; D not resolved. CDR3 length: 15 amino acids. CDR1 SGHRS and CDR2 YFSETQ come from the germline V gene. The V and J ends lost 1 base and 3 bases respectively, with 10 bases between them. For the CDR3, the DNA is TGCGCCAGCAGCTTGAGCGGAGAGGCTAATGAAAAACTGTTTTTT. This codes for CASSLSGEANEKLFF.

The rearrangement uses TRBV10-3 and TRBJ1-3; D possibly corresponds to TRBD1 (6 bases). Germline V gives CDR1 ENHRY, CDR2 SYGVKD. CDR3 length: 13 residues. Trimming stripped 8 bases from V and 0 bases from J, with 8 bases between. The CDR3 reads CAIGDTSGNTIYF. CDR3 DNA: TGTGCCATCGGGGACACCTCTGGAAACACCATATATTTT.

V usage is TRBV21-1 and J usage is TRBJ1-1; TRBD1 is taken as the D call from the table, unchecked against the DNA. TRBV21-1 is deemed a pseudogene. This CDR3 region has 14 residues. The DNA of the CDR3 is TGTGCCAGCAGCGGGGACAGGGGGCAAACTGAAGCTTTCTTT. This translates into CASSGDRGQTEAFF.

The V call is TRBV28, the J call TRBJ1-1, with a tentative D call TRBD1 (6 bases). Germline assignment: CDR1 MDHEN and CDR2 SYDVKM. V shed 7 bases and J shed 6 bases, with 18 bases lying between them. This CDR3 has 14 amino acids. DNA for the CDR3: TGTGCCAGCACCCGTCCGGACAGCCAGTCTGAAGCTTTCTTT. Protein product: CASTRPDSQSEAFF.

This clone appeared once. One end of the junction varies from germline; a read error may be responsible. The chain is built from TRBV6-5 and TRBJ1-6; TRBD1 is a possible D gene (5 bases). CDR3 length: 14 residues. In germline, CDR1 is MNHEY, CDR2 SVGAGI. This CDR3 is CASSYRGSNSPFHF. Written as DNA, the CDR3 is TGTGCCAGCAGTTACAGGGGAAGTAACTCACCCTTCCACTTT.